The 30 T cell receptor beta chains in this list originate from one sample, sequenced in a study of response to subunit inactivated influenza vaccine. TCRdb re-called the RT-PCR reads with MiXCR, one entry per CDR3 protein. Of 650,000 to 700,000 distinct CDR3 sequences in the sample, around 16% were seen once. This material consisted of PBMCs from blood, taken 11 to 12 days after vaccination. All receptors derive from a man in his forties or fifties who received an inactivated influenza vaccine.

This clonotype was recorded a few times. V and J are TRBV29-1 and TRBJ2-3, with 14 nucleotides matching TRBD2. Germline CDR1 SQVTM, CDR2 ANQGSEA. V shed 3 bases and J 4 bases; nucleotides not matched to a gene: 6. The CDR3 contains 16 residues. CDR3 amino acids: CSVDPGTSGSADTQYF. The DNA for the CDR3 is TGCAGCGTTGACCCCGGGACTAGCGGGAGCGCAGATACGCAGTATTTT.

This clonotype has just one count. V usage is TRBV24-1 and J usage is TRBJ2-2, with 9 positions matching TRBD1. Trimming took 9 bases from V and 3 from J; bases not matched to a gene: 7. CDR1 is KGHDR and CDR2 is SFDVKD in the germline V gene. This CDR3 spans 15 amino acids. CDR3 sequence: CATGNRGLDTGELFF. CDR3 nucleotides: TGTGCCACCGGGAACAGGGGGCTCGACACCGGGGAGCTGTTTTTT.

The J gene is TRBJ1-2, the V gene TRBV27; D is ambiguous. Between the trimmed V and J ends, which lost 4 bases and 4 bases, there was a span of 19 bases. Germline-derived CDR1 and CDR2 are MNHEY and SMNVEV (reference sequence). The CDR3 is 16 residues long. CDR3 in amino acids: CASSSPYSHPFYGYTF. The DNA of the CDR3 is TGTGCCAGCAGTTCGCCGTACAGCCACCCCTTCTATGGCTACACCTTC.

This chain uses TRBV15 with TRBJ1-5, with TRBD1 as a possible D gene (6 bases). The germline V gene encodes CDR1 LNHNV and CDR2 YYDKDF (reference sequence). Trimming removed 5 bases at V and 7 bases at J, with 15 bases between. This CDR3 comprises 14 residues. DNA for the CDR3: TGTGCCACCAGCGTACAGGGTCGGGGCCAGCCCCAGCATTTT. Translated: CATSVQGRGQPQHF.

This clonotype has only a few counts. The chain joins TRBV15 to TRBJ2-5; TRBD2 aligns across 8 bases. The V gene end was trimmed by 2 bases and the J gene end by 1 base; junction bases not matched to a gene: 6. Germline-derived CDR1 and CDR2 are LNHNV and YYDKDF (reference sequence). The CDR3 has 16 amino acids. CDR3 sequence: CATSRRRTSGQETQYF. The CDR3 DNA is TGTGCCACCAGCAGAAGGCGAACTAGCGGCCAAGAGACCCAGTACTTC.

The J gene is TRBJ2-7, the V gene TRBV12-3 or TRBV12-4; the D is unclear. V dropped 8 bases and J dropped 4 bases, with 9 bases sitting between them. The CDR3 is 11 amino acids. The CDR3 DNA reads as TGTGCCAGCGCTTACGGGTACGAGCAGTACTTC. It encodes CASAYGYEQYF.

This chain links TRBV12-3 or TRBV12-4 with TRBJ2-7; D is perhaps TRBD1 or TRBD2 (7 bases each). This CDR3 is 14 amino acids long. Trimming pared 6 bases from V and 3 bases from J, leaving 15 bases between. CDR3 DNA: TGTGCCAGCAGCCAGGGGGGGATCAGCTACGAGCAGTACTTC. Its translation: CASSQGGISYEQYF.

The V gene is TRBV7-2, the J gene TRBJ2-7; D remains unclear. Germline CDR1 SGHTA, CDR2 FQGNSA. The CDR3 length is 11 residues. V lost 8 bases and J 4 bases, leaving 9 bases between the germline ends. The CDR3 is CASRNTYEQYF. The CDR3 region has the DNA TGTGCCAGCCGGAACACTTACGAGCAGTACTTC.

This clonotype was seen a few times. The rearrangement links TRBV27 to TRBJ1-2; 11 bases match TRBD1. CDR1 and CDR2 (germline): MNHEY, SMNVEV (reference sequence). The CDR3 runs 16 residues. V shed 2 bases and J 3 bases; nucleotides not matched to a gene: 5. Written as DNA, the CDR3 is TGTGCCAGCAGTTTACGGGGGACAGGGGGTTACTATGGCTACACCTTC. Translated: CASSLRGTGGYYGYTF.

CDR3 residues: CASSPGGKGNEQFF. The CDR3, as DNA: TGTGCCAGCTCCCCCGGGGGGAAGGGTAATGAGCAGTTCTTC. The J gene is TRBJ2-1, the V gene TRBV6-2 or TRBV6-3; 7 bases are a match to TRBD2. CDR3 length: 14 amino acids. The V and J ends lost 8 bases and 7 bases, in that order; junction bases with no gene match: 11. CDR1 is MNHEY, CDR2 SVGEGT, per germline.

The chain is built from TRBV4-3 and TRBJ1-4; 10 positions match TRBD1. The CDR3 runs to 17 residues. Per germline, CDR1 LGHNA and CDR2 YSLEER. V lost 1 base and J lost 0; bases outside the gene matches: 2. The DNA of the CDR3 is TGCGCCAGCAGCCAAGGACAGGGGGCTTCAACTAATGAAAAACTGTTTTTT. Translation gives CASSQGQGASTNEKLFF.

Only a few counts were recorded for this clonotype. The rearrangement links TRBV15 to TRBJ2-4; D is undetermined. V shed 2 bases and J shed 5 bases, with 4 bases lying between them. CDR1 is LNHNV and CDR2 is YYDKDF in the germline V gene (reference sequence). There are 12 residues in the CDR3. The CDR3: CATSRRENIQYF. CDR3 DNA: TGTGCCACCAGCAGACGAGAAAACATTCAGTACTTC.

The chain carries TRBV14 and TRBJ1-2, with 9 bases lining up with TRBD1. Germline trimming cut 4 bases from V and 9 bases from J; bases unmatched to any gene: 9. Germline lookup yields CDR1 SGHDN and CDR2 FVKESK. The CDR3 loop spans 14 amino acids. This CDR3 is CASSPPGTGRRYTF. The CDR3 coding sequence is TGTGCCAGCAGCCCACCTGGGACAGGGCGTCGCTACACCTTC.

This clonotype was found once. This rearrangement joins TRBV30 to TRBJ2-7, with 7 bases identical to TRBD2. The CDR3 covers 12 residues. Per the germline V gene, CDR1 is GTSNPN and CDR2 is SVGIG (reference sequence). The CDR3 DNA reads TGTGCTTTAGGGAGGGACTCCTACGAGCAGTACTTC. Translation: CALGRDSYEQYF.

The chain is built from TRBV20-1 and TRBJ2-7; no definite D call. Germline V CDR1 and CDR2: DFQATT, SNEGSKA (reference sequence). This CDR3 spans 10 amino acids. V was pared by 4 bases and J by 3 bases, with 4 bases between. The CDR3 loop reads CSANNYEQYF. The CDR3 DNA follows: TGCAGTGCTAATAACTACGAGCAGTACTTC.

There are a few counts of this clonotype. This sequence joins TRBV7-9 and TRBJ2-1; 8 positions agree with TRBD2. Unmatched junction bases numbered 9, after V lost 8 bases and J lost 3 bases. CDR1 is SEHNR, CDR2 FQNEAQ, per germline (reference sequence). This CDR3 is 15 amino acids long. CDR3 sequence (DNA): TGTGCCAGCGCCCGCAACCGGGGGGGCTACAATGAGCAGTTCTTC. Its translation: CASARNRGGYNEQFF.

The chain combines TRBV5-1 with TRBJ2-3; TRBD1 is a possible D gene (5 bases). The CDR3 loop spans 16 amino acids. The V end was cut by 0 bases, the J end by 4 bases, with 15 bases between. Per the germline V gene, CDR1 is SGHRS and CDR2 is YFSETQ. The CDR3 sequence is CASSLGRGGGADTQYF. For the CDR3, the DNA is TGCGCCAGCAGCTTGGGTAGGGGCGGTGGCGCAGATACGCAGTATTTT.

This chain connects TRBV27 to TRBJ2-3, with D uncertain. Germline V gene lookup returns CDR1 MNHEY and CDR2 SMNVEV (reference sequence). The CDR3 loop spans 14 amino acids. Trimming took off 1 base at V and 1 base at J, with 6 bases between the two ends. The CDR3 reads CASSLWAGTDTQYF. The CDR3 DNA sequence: TGTGCCAGCAGTTTATGGGCTGGCACAGATACGCAGTATTTT.

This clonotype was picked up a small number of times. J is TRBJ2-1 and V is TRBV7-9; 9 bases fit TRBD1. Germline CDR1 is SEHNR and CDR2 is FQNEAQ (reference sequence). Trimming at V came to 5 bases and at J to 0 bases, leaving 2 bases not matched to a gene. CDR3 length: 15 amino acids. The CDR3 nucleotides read TGTGCCAGCAGCAGACAGGGGGGCTCCTACAATGAGCAGTTCTTC. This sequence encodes CASSRQGGSYNEQFF.

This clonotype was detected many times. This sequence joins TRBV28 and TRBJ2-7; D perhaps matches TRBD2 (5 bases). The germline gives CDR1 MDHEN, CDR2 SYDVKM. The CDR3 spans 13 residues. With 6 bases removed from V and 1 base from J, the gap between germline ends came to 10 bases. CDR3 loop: CASSPTSSYEQYF. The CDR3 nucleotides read TGTGCCAGCAGCCCTACTAGTTCCTACGAGCAGTACTTC.

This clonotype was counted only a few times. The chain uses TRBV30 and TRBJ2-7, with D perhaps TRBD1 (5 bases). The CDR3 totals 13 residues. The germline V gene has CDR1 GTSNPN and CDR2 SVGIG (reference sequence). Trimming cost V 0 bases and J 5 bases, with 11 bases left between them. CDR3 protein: CAWSVDGHDEQYF. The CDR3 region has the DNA TGTGCCTGGAGTGTGGACGGACACGACGAGCAGTACTTC.

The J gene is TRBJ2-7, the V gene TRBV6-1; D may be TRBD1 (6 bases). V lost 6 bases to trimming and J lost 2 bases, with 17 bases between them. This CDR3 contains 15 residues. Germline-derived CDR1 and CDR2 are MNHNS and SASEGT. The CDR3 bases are TGTGCCAGCAGACACGGACAGATCCTCACCTACGAGCAGTACTTC. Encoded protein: CASRHGQILTYEQYF.

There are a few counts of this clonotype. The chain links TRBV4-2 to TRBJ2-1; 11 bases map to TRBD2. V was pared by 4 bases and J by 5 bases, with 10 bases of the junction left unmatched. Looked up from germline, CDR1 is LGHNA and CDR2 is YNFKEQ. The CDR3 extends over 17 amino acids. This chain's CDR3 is CASSPKIAGGPNNEQFF. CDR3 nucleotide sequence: TGTGCCAGCAGCCCGAAGATAGCGGGGGGGCCAAACAATGAGCAGTTCTTC.

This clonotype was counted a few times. CDR3 sequence: CASSPGQGRGANVLTF. The CDR3 coding sequence is TGTGCCAGCTCACCCGGACAGGGCCGCGGGGCCAACGTCCTGACTTTC. V usage is TRBV18 and J usage is TRBJ2-6; TRBD1 matches 8 bases. This CDR3 is built from 16 residues. Germline V lookup: CDR1 KGHSH, CDR2 LQKENI. Trimming removed 3 bases from V and 4 bases from J; junction bases left unmatched: 5. Based on the CDR3 plus reference TRBV18 and TRBJ2-6, the full variable domain is NAGVMQNPRHLVRRRGQEARLRCSPMKGHSHVYWYRQLPEEGLKFMVYLQKENIIDESGMPKERFSAEFPKEGPSILRIQQVVRGDSAAYFCASSPGQGRGANVLTFGAGSRLTVL.

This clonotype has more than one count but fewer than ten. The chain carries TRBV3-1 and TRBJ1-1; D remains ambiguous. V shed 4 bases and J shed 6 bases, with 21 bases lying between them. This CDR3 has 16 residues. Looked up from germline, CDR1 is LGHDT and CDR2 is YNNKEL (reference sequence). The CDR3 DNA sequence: TGTGCCAGCAGCCCTCAAGCGGACGGACGCGGGCCTGAAGCTTTCTTT. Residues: CASSPQADGRGPEAFF.

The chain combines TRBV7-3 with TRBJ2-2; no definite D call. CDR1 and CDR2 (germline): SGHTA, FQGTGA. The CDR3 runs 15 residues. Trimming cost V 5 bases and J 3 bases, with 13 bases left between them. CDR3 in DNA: TGTGCCAGCAGCCTGTCTTATGGAGACACCGGGGAGCTGTTTTTT. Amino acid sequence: CASSLSYGDTGELFF.

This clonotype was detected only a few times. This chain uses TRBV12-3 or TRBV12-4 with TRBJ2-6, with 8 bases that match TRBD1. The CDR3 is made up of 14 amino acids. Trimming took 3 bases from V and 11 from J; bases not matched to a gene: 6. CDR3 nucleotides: TGTGCCAGCAGTTTCTCCGGACAGGGCGACGTCCTGACTTTC. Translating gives CASSFSGQGDVLTF.

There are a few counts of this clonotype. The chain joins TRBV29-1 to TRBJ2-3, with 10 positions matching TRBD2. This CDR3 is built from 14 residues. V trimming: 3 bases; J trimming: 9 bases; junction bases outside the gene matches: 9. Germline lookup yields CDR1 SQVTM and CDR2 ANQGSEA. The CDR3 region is CSVDASGRAGTQYF. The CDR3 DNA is TGCAGCGTTGATGCTAGCGGGAGAGCGGGCACGCAGTATTTT.

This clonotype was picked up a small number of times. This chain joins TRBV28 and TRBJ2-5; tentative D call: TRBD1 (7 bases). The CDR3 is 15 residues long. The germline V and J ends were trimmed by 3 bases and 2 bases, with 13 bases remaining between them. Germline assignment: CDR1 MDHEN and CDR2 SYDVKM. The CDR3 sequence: CASSFAGQLQETQYF. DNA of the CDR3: TGTGCCAGCAGTTTCGCGGGACAGCTTCAAGAGACCCAGTACTTC.

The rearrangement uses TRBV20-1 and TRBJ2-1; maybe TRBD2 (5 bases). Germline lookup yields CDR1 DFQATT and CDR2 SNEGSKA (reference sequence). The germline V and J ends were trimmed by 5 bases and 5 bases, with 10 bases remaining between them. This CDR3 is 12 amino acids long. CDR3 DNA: TGCAGTGCTTCTCGGGGAGACAATGAGCAGTTCTTC. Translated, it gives CSASRGDNEQFF.